The 28 T cell receptor beta chains given below trace back to one sample, sequenced in a study of control samples from healthy donors and cancer patients (dated by TCRdb to between 2020 and 2021). Library creation used the immunoSEQ multiplex PCR assay. In its TCRdb copy, this immuneACCESS table keeps in-frame sequences only and misses some clones. Where compared with another copy, unresolved V genes explain less than half of these, and the others have no known cause. For this sample the table gives 150,000 to 200,000 clones, of which 91% were detected only once. The ten largest clones capture 2% of the sample. Material: blood. Receptor source: a woman in her forties in good health.

The J gene is TRBJ1-2, the V gene TRBV27, with D possibly matching TRBD1 (6 bases). The germline V gene encodes CDR1 MNHEY and CDR2 SMNVEV (reference sequence). The CDR3 extends over 14 amino acids. Trimming stripped 2 bases from V and 5 bases from J, with 12 bases between. The CDR3 nucleotides are TGTGCCAGCAGTTTAACAGGGTTTCATTATGGCTACACCTTC. Its protein product is CASSLTGFHYGYTF.

The chain employs TRBV28 and TRBJ2-7; 8 nucleotides align to TRBD1. CDR1 is MDHEN, CDR2 SYDVKM, per germline. The CDR3 totals 15 residues. With V trimmed by 5 bases and J by 6 bases, 12 bases remained unmatched. Here the CDR3 reads CASSQVRRGQVEQYF. For the CDR3, the DNA is TGTGCCAGCAGTCAGGTCCGCAGGGGGCAGGTCGAGCAGTACTTC.

The chain carries TRBV21-1 and TRBJ1-2. TRBV21-1 is deemed a pseudogene. CDR3 length: 16 amino acids. The CDR3 DNA sequence: TGTGCCAGCAGCAACCCAAGGGCAGTAGCTAACTATGGCTACACCTTC. Its protein product is CASSNPRAVANYGYTF.

The chain couples TRBV21-1 to TRBJ1-6. TRBV21-1 corresponds to a pseudogene. CDR3 length: 15 amino acids. CDR3 in amino acids: CASSKGGRYNSPLHF. DNA of the CDR3: TGTGCCAGCAGCAAAGGCGGCAGGTATAATTCACCCCTCCACTTT.

The count of this clone is one. The V and J genes are TRBV27 and TRBJ1-1, with TRBD1 matching 7 bases. J lost 2 bases, V lost 3 bases, and 24 bases had no gene match. CDR1 is MNHEY and CDR2 is SMNVEV in the germline V gene (reference sequence). This CDR3 is built from 21 residues. The CDR3 loop is CASSFLATGTLGGGGNTEAFF. In nucleotides, the CDR3 is TGTGCCAGCAGTTTCCTGGCGACAGGGACGCTAGGCGGTGGGGGTAACACTGAAGCTTTCTTT.

This clone was seen a single time. The J gene is TRBJ2-5, the V gene TRBV14; 8 bases are a match to TRBD1. This CDR3 comprises 16 residues. J gave up 7 bases and V 3 bases, and 13 bases lay outside the gene matches. Germline-derived CDR1 and CDR2 are SGHDN and FVKESK. The CDR3 sequence: CASSHHGQGVWGTQYF. The DNA for the CDR3 is TGTGCCAGCAGCCACCATGGACAGGGCGTTTGGGGGACCCAGTACTTC.

V is TRBV7-8 and J is TRBJ2-7, with no clear D. Germline CDR1 reads SGHVS; CDR2 reads FQNEAQ. V was pared by 3 bases and J by 3 bases, with 15 bases between. There are 15 residues in the CDR3. CDR3 residues: CASSLGPAAGYEQYF. The CDR3 nucleotides are TGTGCCAGCAGCTTGGGCCCTGCGGCCGGCTACGAGCAGTACTTC.

This clone has only one observation. This rearrangement joins TRBV19 to TRBJ1-3; TRBD1 matches at 7 bases. Germline loops: CDR1 LNHDA, CDR2 SQIVND (reference sequence). J lost 0 bases, V lost 0 bases, and 8 bases had no gene match. The CDR3 runs to 18 residues. In DNA form, the CDR3 reads TGTGCCAGTAGTATAGATCCGGGACAGTTCCGCTCTGGAAACACCATATATTTT. Translation: CASSIDPGQFRSGNTIYF.

The J gene is TRBJ1-1, the V gene TRBV3-1 (or the pseudogene TRBV3-2); TRBD1 agrees at 7 bases. The CDR3 is 14 amino acids. V gave up 4 bases and J gave up 0 bases; unmatched junction bases: 2. The germline CDR1 and CDR2 sequences are LGHDT and YNNKEL (reference sequence). The chain's CDR3 is CASSPTGLNTEAFF. The CDR3 region has the DNA TGTGCCAGCAGCCCGACAGGGCTGAACACTGAAGCTTTCTTT.

The chain carries TRBV10-3 and TRBJ1-3; weak D call: TRBD1 (5 bases). Trimming left V 3 bases short and J 1 base short, with 16 bases between. Germline lookup yields CDR1 ENHRY and CDR2 SYGVKD. This CDR3 is built from 17 residues. The CDR3 sequence is CAISEFPAGGSGNTIYF. CDR3 DNA sequence: TGTGCCATCAGTGAATTTCCCGCCGGGGGTTCTGGAAACACCATATATTTT.

The gene calls are TRBV24-1 and TRBJ2-5; D is perhaps TRBD2 (5 bases). The germline V and J ends were trimmed by 6 bases and 4 bases, with 8 bases remaining between them. Germline V CDR1 and CDR2: KGHDR, SFDVKD. This CDR3 spans 12 amino acids. The CDR3, as DNA: TGTGCCACCAGTCGCGGAGGAGAGACCCAGTACTTC. This gives the protein CATSRGGETQYF.

The chain combines TRBV9 with TRBJ2-1; 10 bases are a match to TRBD2. Germline V gene lookup returns CDR1 SGDLS and CDR2 YYNGEE. Trimming at V came to 3 bases and at J to 3 bases, leaving 3 bases not matched to a gene. The CDR3 extends over 15 amino acids. CDR3 DNA sequence: TGTGCCAGCAGCGCCTCTAGCGGGGGCTACAATGAGCAGTTCTTC. Encoded protein: CASSASSGGYNEQFF. The entire variable domain, with the rest obtained from reference TRBV9 and TRBJ2-1, is as follows: DSGVTQTPKHLITATGQRVTLRCSPRSGDLSVYWYQQSLDQGLQFLIQYYNGEERAKGNILERFSAQQFPDLHSELNLSSLELGDSALYFCASSASSGGYNEQFFGPGTRLTVL.

The chain links TRBV3-1 (or the pseudogene TRBV3-2) to TRBJ2-5, with D uncertain. The germline V gene encodes CDR1 LGHDT and CDR2 YNNKEL (reference sequence). The CDR3 extends over 12 amino acids. The V end was cut by 4 bases, the J end by 6 bases, with 9 bases between. The CDR3 sequence is CASSPFRQTQYF. In nucleotides, the CDR3 is TGTGCCAGCAGCCCCTTTAGACAGACCCAGTACTTC.

The gene calls are TRBV5-1 and TRBJ2-1; the match to TRBD1 covers 8 bases. Germline V lookup: CDR1 SGHRS, CDR2 YFSETQ. V was pared by 2 bases and J by 3 bases, with 7 bases of the junction left unmatched. This CDR3 comprises 16 residues. As DNA, the CDR3 is TGCGCCAGCAGCTTAAGACAGGGGTCCATCTACAATGAGCAGTTCTTC. It specifies CASSLRQGSIYNEQFF.

V is TRBV19 and J is TRBJ2-7; no firm D call. The germline CDR1 and CDR2 sequences are LNHDA and SQIVND (reference sequence). Deletions cut 6 bases from V and 2 bases from J, with 14 bases between. This CDR3 has 14 residues. CDR3 bases: TGTGCCAGTAGCCGACGCATCTCCCCCTACGAGCAGTACTTC. Protein sequence: CASSRRISPYEQYF.

The gene calls are TRBV6-5 and TRBJ2-1; 7 bases are a match to TRBD1. Trimming took 2 bases from V and 9 from J; bases not matched to a gene: 10. The CDR3 is 15 amino acids. Germline values: CDR1 MNHEY, CDR2 SVGAGI. CDR3 sequence reads: CASSYRGGGLGEQFF. As DNA, the CDR3 is TGTGCCAGCAGTTACAGAGGGGGCGGGCTAGGTGAGCAGTTCTTC.

The chain recombines TRBV6-5 with TRBJ2-2; D remains unclear. V lost 4 bases to trimming and J lost 0 bases, with 6 bases between them. Germline values: CDR1 MNHEY, CDR2 SVGAGI. The CDR3 spans 14 residues. As DNA, the CDR3 is TGTGCCAGCAGTTGGCAGGCGAACACCGGGGAGCTGTTTTTT. Protein product: CASSWQANTGELFF.

The V gene is TRBV11-2, the J gene TRBJ2-7; no clear D gene. The V gene's germline CDR1 is SGHAT and CDR2 FQNNGV. This CDR3 spans 13 amino acids. The ends were cut back, 1 base at V and 3 bases at J, with 7 bases in the middle. The chain's CDR3 is CASSLGIVYEQYF. The DNA of the CDR3 is TGTGCCAGCAGCTTAGGAATAGTCTACGAGCAGTACTTC.

The rearrangement uses TRBV18 and TRBJ2-7; either TRBD1 or TRBD2 may fit D (5 bases each). The CDR3 runs 16 residues. V lost 4 bases and J lost 7, with 23 bases in between. CDR1 and CDR2 from the germline V gene are KGHSH and LQKENI. CDR3 amino acids: CASSRTFGDGLLEQYF. CDR3 sequence (DNA): TGTGCCAGCTCACGAACATTCGGGGACGGCCTCCTGGAGCAGTACTTC.

V usage is TRBV19 and J usage is TRBJ1-5, with TRBD1 identical over 9 bases. In germline, CDR1 is LNHDA, CDR2 SQIVND (reference sequence). Unmatched junction bases numbered 11, after V lost 3 bases and J lost 8 bases. This CDR3 region has 16 residues. The CDR3 region is CASSISPGQGTKPQHF. CDR3 nucleotides: TGTGCCAGTAGTATTTCGCCGGGACAGGGAACGAAGCCCCAGCATTTT.

The rearrangement links TRBV19 to TRBJ1-5; no definite D call. V lost 11 bases and J lost 9, with 20 bases in between. This CDR3 is 13 amino acids long. Germline CDR1 LNHDA, CDR2 SQIVND (reference sequence). The DNA of the CDR3 is TGTGCCTCCACGCCCTGGGGTCAGCGGCCCCAGCATTTT. Its translation: CASTPWGQRPQHF.

This clone was counted a single time. The CDR3 loop reads CASSLSPIGEQYF. In nucleotides, the CDR3 is TGCGCCAGCAGCCTCTCGCCTATCGGGGAGCAGTACTTC. The chain combines TRBV4-1 with TRBJ2-7; D gene uncertain. The CDR3 totals 13 residues. Germline V gives CDR1 MGHRA, CDR2 YSYEKL. V lost 4 bases, J lost 7 bases, and 14 bases lay in between.

Points on this clone: Additional DNA sequences in this sample encode the identical CDR3. V usage is TRBV19 and J usage is TRBJ1-2; D may be TRBD1 (5 bases). V lost 3 bases to trimming and J lost 4 bases, with 9 bases between them. CDR1 and CDR2 from the germline V gene are LNHDA and SQIVND (reference sequence). This CDR3 is 13 amino acids long. The CDR3 here is CASSISDSYGYTF. The CDR3 nucleotides are TGTGCCAGTAGTATTTCAGACAGCTATGGCTACACCTTC.

CDR3 DNA sequence: TGTGCCAGCAGTGGGCAGGGCCCCGGACAGCCCCAGCATTTT. Protein sequence: CASSGQGPGQPQHF. The rearrangement joins TRBV2 to TRBJ1-5; tentative D call: TRBD1 (5 bases). V was trimmed by 4 bases and J by 7 bases, leaving 14 bases between them. The CDR3 runs to 14 residues. CDR1 is SNHLY and CDR2 is FYNNEI in the germline V gene. The full variable domain, rest sourced from reference TRBV2 and TRBJ1-5, is EPEVTQTPSHQVTQMGQEVILRCVPISNHLYFYWYRQILGQKVEFLVSFYNNEISEKSEIFDDQFSVERPDGSNFTLKIRSTKLEDSAMYFCASSGQGPGQPQHFGDGTRLSIL.

The V and J genes are TRBV6-5 and TRBJ2-5, with a tentative D call TRBD1 (5 bases). The germline CDR1 and CDR2 sequences are MNHEY and SVGAGI. This CDR3 contains 14 residues. V gave up 6 bases and J gave up 1 base, with 12 bases separating them. For the CDR3, the DNA is TGTGCCAGCAGACTGACAGTCCTCCAAGAGACCCAGTACTTC. Amino acids: CASRLTVLQETQYF.

The chain is built from TRBV5-1 and TRBJ2-7; TRBD1 matches 7 bases. The CDR3 loop spans 14 amino acids. V shed 0 bases, J shed 2 bases, and the junction held 2 bases outside the gene matches. Per germline, CDR1 SGHRS and CDR2 YFSETQ. CDR3 in DNA: TGCGCCAGCAGCTTGGTACAGGGGCCCTACGAGCAGTACTTC. It codes for CASSLVQGPYEQYF.

Concerning this clone: An end of the junction does not agree with germline; a read error may underlie this. Other DNA variants within this sample encode the same CDR3. This chain joins TRBV24-1 and TRBJ1-3; possibly TRBD1 for D (5 bases). Germline V gene sequence: CDR1 KGHDR, CDR2 SFDVKD. The CDR3 sequence is 17 residues long. Here the CDR3 reads CATSDPPGKRSGNTIYF. The CDR3 bases are TGCGCCACCAGTGATCCTCCAGGGAAACGCTCTGGAAACACCATATATTTT.

This chain joins TRBV6-5 and TRBJ2-5, with 11 bases lining up with TRBD2. V shed 7 bases, J shed 4 bases, and the junction held 2 bases outside the gene matches. The CDR3 is 13 amino acids. Looked up from germline, CDR1 is MNHEY and CDR2 is SVGAGI. In DNA form, the CDR3 reads TGTGCCAGCACTAGCGGGGGGCCAGAGACCCAGTACTTC. Protein product: CASTSGGPETQYF.